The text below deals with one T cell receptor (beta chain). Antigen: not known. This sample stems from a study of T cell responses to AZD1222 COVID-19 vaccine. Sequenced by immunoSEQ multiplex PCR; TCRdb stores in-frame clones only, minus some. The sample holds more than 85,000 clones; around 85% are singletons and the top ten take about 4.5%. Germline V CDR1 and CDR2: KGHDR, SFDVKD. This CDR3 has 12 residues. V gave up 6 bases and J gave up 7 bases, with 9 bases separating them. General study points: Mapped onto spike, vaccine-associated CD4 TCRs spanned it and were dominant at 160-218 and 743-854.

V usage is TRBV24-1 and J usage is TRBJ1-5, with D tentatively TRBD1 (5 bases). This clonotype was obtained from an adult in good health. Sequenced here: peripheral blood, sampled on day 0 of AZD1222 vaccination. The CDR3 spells CATSMGEQPQHF. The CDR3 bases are TGTGCCACCAGTATGGGGGAGCAGCCCCAGCATTTT.